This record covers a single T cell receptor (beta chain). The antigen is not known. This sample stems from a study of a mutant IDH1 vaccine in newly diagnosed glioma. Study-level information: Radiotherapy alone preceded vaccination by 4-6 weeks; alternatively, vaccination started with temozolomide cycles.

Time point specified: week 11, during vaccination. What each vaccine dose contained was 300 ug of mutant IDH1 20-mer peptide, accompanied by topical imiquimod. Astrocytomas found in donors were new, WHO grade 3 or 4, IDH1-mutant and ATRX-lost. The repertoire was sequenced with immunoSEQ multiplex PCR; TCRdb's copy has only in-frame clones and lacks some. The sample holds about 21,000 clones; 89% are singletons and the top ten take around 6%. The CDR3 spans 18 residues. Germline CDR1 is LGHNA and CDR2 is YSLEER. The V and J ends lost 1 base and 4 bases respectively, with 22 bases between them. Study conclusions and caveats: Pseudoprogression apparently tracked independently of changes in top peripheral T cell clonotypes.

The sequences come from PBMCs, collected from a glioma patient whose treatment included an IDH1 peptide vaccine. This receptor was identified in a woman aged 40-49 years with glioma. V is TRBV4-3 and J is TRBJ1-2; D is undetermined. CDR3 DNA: TGCGCCAGCAGCCAAGGGGTTGGGTCACCAAGACCGGTCTATGGCTACACCTTC. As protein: CASSQGVGSPRPVYGYTF.